These 20 T cell receptor beta chains were sequenced from one sample in a study of T cell changes during pregnancy in multiple sclerosis. Only in-frame clones appear in the TCRdb table, and some are missing; sequencing was by immunoSEQ multiplex PCR. The table records some 27,000 clones, nearly 90% of them present only once. The sample here was CD4+ T cells from peripheral blood mononuclear cells, taken in the second trimester of pregnancy. The receptors stem from a female donor with multiple sclerosis, enrolled in a pregnancy study.

The chain joins TRBV27 to TRBJ1-1, with 10 positions matching TRBD1. The V gene end was trimmed by 5 bases and the J gene end by 5 bases; junction bases not matched to a gene: 11. Germline CDR1 MNHEY, CDR2 SMNVEV (reference sequence). This CDR3 spans 16 amino acids. The CDR3 coding sequence is TGTGCCAGCAGTACCCGGGACAGGGGATCATCAACTGAAGCTTTCTTT. Translation gives CASSTRDRGSSTEAFF.

The CDR3, as DNA: TGTGCCAGCAGTTCCCCCGGGGGATCGGACTATGGCTACACCTTC. Translating gives CASSSPGGSDYGYTF. The chain carries TRBV6-5 and TRBJ1-2; a weak D match, TRBD1 (5 bases). Looked up from germline, CDR1 is MNHEY and CDR2 is SVGAGI. Trimming took 4 bases from V and 3 from J, leaving 15 bases between them. The CDR3 consists of 15 residues.

The chain recombines TRBV11-2 with TRBJ2-7; D is uncertain. Trimming cost V 1 base and J 4 bases, with 5 bases left between them. The CDR3 sequence is 12 residues long. CDR1 and CDR2 (germline): SGHAT, FQNNGV. CDR3 amino acids: CASSLGQYEQYF. CDR3 coding DNA: TGTGCCAGCAGCTTAGGGCAATACGAGCAGTACTTC.

The rearrangement links TRBV10-3 to TRBJ1-2, with unresolved D. The V end was cut by 0 bases, the J end by 4 bases, with 12 bases between. The CDR3 covers 15 residues. In germline, CDR1 is ENHRY, CDR2 SYGVKD. The CDR3 DNA sequence: TGTGCCATCAGTGAGTCGGAGAAGCTCAGCTATGGCTACACCTTC. It codes for CAISESEKLSYGYTF.

The gene calls are TRBV4-2 and TRBJ1-2, with D possibly being TRBD1 (6 bases). Germline CDR1 is LGHNA and CDR2 is YNFKEQ. Trimming shortened V by 1 base and J by 0 bases, and 9 bases separated the two germline ends. The CDR3 is 15 residues long. This chain's CDR3 is CASSQVRTANYGYTF. CDR3 in DNA: TGTGCCAGCAGCCAAGTACGGACAGCTAACTATGGCTACACCTTC.

The chain combines TRBV5-1 with TRBJ1-6, with 7 nucleotides matching TRBD1. The germline V gene has CDR1 SGHRS and CDR2 YFSETQ. V was pared by 3 bases and J by 9 bases, with 6 bases of the junction left unmatched. The CDR3 extends over 14 amino acids. CDR3 sequence reads: CASSSTNRGSPLHF. The DNA for the CDR3 is TGCGCCAGCAGCTCAACAAACAGGGGTTCACCCCTCCACTTT.

This chain links TRBV5-1 with TRBJ1-6; D is uncertain. The germline CDR1 and CDR2 sequences are SGHRS and YFSETQ. This CDR3 is built from 14 residues. V dropped 2 bases and J dropped 6 bases, with 9 bases sitting between them. CDR3 nucleotides: TGCGCCAGCAGCTTTGGGCAGCTTAATTCACCCCTCCACTTT. It translates to CASSFGQLNSPLHF.

The CDR3 DNA reads as TGTGCCAGCAGCGTGGGACTAGCGGGGGGCCGGGACACCGGGGAGCTGTTTTTT. Residues: CASSVGLAGGRDTGELFF. The chain recombines TRBV7-2 with TRBJ2-2, with 15 bases fitting TRBD2. The V segment lost 5 bases and the J segment 3 bases; nucleotides outside the gene matches: 7. The CDR3 runs to 18 residues. Germline CDR1 reads SGHTA; CDR2 reads FQGNSA.

This chain connects TRBV13 to TRBJ1-6; D gene unclear. CDR3 length: 15 amino acids. Germline V gives CDR1 PRHDT, CDR2 FYEKMQ (reference sequence). V shed 3 bases and J shed 7 bases, with 13 bases lying between them. The CDR3: CASSFGGVGNSPLHF. The CDR3 DNA is TGTGCCAGCAGCTTTGGAGGTGTGGGGAATTCACCCCTCCACTTT.

The chain links TRBV6-1 to TRBJ2-7; 8 bases are a match to TRBD1. V shed 6 bases and J 4 bases; nucleotides not matched to a gene: 8. The CDR3 spans 14 residues. Germline V gives CDR1 MNHNS, CDR2 SASEGT. The CDR3 reads CASSPQDREYEQYF. Here the CDR3 DNA reads TGTGCCAGCAGCCCCCAGGACAGGGAGTACGAGCAGTACTTC.

The chain has TRBV5-5 and TRBJ2-2; D remains unclear. CDR3 size: 13 residues. Trimming removed 1 base from V and 3 bases from J, with 4 bases in between. CDR1 is SGHKS, CDR2 YYEKEE, per germline (reference sequence). This CDR3 is CASSLPDTGELFF. CDR3 nucleotide sequence: TGTGCCAGCAGCTTGCCTGACACCGGGGAGCTGTTTTTT.

CDR3 nucleotide sequence: TGCGCCAGCAGTCGGAGCAATAGGTACCAAGAGACCCAGTACTTC. It translates to CASSRSNRYQETQYF. The chain joins TRBV4-3 to TRBJ2-5, with D uncertain. Trimming left V 6 bases short and J 0 bases short, with 14 bases between. The CDR3 runs to 15 residues. Looked up from germline, CDR1 is LGHNA and CDR2 is YSLEER.

CDR3 nucleotides: TGTGCCAGCAGCTTATGGGACAGGGGGCACATGACCGGGGAGCTGTTTTTT. It specifies CASSLWDRGHMTGELFF. V is TRBV7-2 and J is TRBJ2-2; TRBD1 agrees at 12 bases. Per the germline V gene, CDR1 is SGHTA and CDR2 is FQGNSA. Trimming at V came to 2 bases and at J to 5 bases, leaving 6 bases not matched to a gene. The length of the CDR3 is 17 residues. The full variable domain, rest sourced from reference TRBV7-2 and TRBJ2-2, is GAGVSQSPSNKVTEKGKDVELRCDPISGHTALYWYRQSLGQGLEFLIYFQGNSAPDKSGLPSDRFSAERTGGSVSTLTIQRTQQEDSAVYLCASSLWDRGHMTGELFFGEGSRLTVL.

This rearrangement joins TRBV5-4 to TRBJ1-1, with D unresolved. Germline lookup yields CDR1 SGHNT and CDR2 YYREEE (reference sequence). The CDR3 length is 15 residues. The V gene lost 3 bases and the J gene lost 3 bases, with 15 bases spanning the gap. The CDR3 spells CASSSATGEDTEAFF. In nucleotides, the CDR3 is TGTGCCAGCAGCTCTGCGACGGGAGAAGACACTGAAGCTTTCTTT.

The V call is TRBV7-2, the J call TRBJ2-1; maybe TRBD1 (5 bases). The germline V gene has CDR1 SGHTA and CDR2 FQGNSA. Trimming pared 2 bases from V and 1 base from J, leaving 9 bases between. This CDR3 comprises 15 residues. CDR3 loop: CASSLWAGSYNEQFF. As DNA, the CDR3 is TGTGCCAGCAGCTTATGGGCAGGGTCCTACAATGAGCAGTTCTTC.

The chain joins TRBV28 to TRBJ2-7; 10 nucleotides align to TRBD2. The length of the CDR3 is 13 residues. Germline CDR1 MDHEN, CDR2 SYDVKM. V trimming: 2 bases; J trimming: 12 bases; junction bases outside the gene matches: 7. This chain's CDR3 is CASSLLAGADWYF. The CDR3 region has the DNA TGTGCCAGCAGTTTACTAGCGGGGGCCGATTGGTACTTC.

This clone was picked up a small number of times. The chain joins TRBV7-9 to TRBJ1-1; TRBD1 aligns across 9 bases. The trim removed 4 bases at V and 7 bases at J, leaving 7 bases unmatched. This CDR3 region has 14 residues. Per germline, CDR1 SEHNR and CDR2 FQNEAQ (reference sequence). CDR3 bases: TGTGCCAGCAGCTATAGGACAGGGGAAAGTGAAGCTTTCTTT. It specifies CASSYRTGESEAFF.

In its sample, this clone was seen once. The chain links TRBV27 to TRBJ2-7, with a weak D call TRBD2 (6 bases). The CDR3 has 17 residues. From germline, CDR1 is MNHEY and CDR2 SMNVEV (reference sequence). Trimming cost V 2 bases and J 0 bases, with 17 bases left between them. CDR3 loop: CASSLGPGVGSSYEQYF. The CDR3 DNA sequence: TGTGCCAGCAGTTTAGGTCCGGGGGTCGGAAGCTCCTACGAGCAGTACTTC.

The gene calls are TRBV4-2 and TRBJ1-4; 7 bases match TRBD1. There are 15 residues in the CDR3. The V segment lost 1 base and the J segment 6 bases; nucleotides outside the gene matches: 5. Germline V gene sequence: CDR1 LGHNA, CDR2 YNFKEQ. This CDR3 reads CASSQAGTEYEKLFF. The CDR3, as DNA: TGTGCCAGCAGCCAAGCCGGGACAGAATATGAAAAACTGTTTTTT.

V gene TRBV4-1 combines with J gene TRBJ2-7; D might be TRBD1 (5 bases). Germline-derived CDR1 and CDR2 are MGHRA and YSYEKL. This CDR3 contains 16 residues. V gave up 1 base and J gave up 0 bases, with 13 bases separating them. In nucleotides, the CDR3 is TGCGCCAGCAGCCAAGGCCCAGGGCTCACCTCCTACGAGCAGTACTTC. Translated: CASSQGPGLTSYEQYF.